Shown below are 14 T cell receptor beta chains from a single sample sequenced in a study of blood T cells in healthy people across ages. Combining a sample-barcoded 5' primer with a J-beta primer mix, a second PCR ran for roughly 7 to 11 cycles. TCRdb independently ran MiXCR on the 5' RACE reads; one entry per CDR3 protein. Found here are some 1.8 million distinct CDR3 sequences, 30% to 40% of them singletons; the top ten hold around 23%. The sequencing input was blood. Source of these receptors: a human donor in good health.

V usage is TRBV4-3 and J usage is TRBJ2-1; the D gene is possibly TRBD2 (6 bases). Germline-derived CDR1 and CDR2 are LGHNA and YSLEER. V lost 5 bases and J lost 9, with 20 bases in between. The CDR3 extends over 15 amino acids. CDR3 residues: CASSAMTSIDSEQFF. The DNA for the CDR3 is TGCGCCAGCAGCGCCATGACTAGTATTGATAGTGAGCAGTTCTTC.

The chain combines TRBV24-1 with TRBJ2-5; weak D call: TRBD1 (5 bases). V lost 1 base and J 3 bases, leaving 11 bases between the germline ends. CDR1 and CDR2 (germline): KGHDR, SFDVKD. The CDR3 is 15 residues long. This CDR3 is CATSDFARAEETQYF. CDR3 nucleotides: TGTGCCACCAGTGATTTTGCCAGGGCCGAAGAGACCCAGTACTTC.

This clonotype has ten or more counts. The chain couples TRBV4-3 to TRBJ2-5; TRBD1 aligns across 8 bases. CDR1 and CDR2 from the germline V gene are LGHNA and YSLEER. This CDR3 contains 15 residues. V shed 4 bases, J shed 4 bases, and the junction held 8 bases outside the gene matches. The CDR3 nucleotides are TGCGCCAGCAGCCCAGGGGGCGTTTTACCAGAGACCCAGTACTTC. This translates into CASSPGGVLPETQYF.

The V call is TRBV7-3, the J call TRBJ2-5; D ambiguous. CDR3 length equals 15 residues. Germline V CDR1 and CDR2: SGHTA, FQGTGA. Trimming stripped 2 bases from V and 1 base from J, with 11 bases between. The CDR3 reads CASSLGIGSQETQYF. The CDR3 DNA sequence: TGTGCCAGCAGCTTAGGTATAGGCTCCCAAGAGACCCAGTACTTC. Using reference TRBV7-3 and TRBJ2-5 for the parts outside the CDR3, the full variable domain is GAGVSQTPSNKVTEKGKYVELRCDPISGHTALYWYRQSLGQGPEFLIYFQGTGAADDSGLPNDRFFAVRPEGSVSTLKIQRTERGDSAVYLCASSLGIGSQETQYFGPGTRLLVL.

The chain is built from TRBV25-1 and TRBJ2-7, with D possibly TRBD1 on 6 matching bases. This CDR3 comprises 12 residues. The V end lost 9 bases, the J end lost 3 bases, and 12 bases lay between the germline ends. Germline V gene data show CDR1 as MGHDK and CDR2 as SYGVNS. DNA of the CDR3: TGTGCCAGTCTTCAGGGGTGCTACGAGCAGTACTTC. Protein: CASLQGCYEQYF.

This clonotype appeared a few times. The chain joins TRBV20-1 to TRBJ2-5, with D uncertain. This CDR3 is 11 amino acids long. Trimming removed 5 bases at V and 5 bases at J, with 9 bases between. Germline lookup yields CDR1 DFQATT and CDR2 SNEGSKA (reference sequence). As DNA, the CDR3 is TGCAGTGCTCTGAAATCGGAGACCCAGTACTTC. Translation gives CSALKSETQYF.

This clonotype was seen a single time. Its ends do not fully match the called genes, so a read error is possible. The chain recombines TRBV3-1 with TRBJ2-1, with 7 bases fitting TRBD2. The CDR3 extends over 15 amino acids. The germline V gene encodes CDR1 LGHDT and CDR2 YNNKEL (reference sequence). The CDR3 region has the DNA TGTGCCCGCAGCCCCATGGTGGGGGGGGTCAATGAGCAGTTCTTC. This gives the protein CARSPMVGGVNEQFF.

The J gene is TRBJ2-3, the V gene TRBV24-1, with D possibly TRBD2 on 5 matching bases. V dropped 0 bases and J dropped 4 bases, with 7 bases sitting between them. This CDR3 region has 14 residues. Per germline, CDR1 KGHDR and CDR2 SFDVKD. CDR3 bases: TGTGCCACCAGTGATTTGCGAGGGCCAGATACGCAGTATTTT. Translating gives CATSDLRGPDTQYF.

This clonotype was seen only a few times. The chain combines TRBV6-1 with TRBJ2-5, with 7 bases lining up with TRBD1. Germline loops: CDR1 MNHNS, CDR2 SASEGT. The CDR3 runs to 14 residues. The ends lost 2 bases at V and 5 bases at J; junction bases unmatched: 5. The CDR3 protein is CASSERAGGETQYF. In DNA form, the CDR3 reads TGTGCCAGCAGTGAAAGGGCAGGGGGTGAGACCCAGTACTTC.

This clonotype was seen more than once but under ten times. In DNA, the CDR3 is TGTGCCATCAACGAACAGGGGAGCTCCTACGAGCAGTACTTC. It specifies CAINEQGSSYEQYF. The chain combines TRBV10-3 with TRBJ2-7; 7 nucleotides agree with TRBD1. This CDR3 is built from 14 residues. Trimming at V came to 7 bases and at J to 0 bases, leaving 6 bases not matched to a gene. Germline CDR1 is ENHRY and CDR2 is SYGVKD.

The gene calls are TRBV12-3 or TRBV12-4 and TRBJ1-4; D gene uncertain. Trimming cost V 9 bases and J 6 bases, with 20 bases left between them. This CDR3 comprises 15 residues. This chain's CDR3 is CASSFRAGSYEKLFF. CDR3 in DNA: TGTGCCAGTTCCTTTAGGGCCGGGTCTTATGAAAAACTGTTTTTT.

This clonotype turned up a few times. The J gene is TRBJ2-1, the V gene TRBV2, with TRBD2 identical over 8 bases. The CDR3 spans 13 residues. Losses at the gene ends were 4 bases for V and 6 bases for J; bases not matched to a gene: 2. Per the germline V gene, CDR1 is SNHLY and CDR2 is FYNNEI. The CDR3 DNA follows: TGTGCCAGCAGTGCGGGGGGGGGCAATGAGCAGTTCTTC. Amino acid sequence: CASSAGGGNEQFF.

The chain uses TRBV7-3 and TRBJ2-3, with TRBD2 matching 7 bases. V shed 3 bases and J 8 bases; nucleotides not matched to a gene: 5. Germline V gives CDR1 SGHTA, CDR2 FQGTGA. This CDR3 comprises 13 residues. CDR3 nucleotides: TGTGCCAGCAGCTTCTCAGCGGGGCCTACGCAGTATTTT. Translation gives CASSFSAGPTQYF.

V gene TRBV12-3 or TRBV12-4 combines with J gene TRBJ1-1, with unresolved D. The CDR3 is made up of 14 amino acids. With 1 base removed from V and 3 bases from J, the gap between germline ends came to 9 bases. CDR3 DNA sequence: TGTGCCAGCAGTTTAGAGACAACTCACACTGAAGCTTTCTTT. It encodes CASSLETTHTEAFF.